The 15 T cell receptor beta chains below all came from one sample that was sequenced in a study of high-grade serous ovarian cancer treatment subgroups. Using immunoSEQ multiplex PCR, the repertoire was profiled, and TCRdb retains in-frame clones only, with some absent. The sample holds about 16,000 clones, approximately 70% seen once. The tumor samples were collected prior to definitive surgery or chemotherapy. Sequenced material: tumor tissue. The receptors were sampled from a human donor with high-grade serous ovarian cancer.

This chain connects TRBV5-1 to TRBJ1-3, with 7 bases that match TRBD1. The length of the CDR3 is 16 residues. The trim removed 4 bases at V and 0 bases at J, leaving 7 bases unmatched. Germline values: CDR1 SGHRS, CDR2 YFSETQ. The CDR3 is CASSVGTAVSGNTIYF. CDR3 DNA: TGCGCCAGCAGCGTAGGGACAGCAGTCTCTGGAAACACCATATATTTT.

The V call is TRBV6-5, the J call TRBJ1-1; D call uncertain. From germline, CDR1 is MNHEY and CDR2 SVGAGI. The CDR3 runs 15 residues. V lost 8 bases, J lost 0 bases, and 16 bases lay in between. CDR3 loop: CASASIGSLNTEAFF. CDR3 nucleotide sequence: TGTGCCAGCGCCTCGATTGGATCTCTGAACACTGAAGCTTTCTTT.

The V and J genes are TRBV4-3 and TRBJ2-7, with TRBD1 as a possible D gene (6 bases). CDR1 LGHNA and CDR2 YSLEER come from the germline V gene. The CDR3 runs to 16 residues. V dropped 4 bases and J dropped 0 bases, with 16 bases sitting between them. CDR3 amino acids: CASSPQGPGRSYEQYF. DNA for the CDR3: TGCGCCAGCAGCCCCCAGGGGCCGGGCCGCTCCTACGAGCAGTACTTC.

The chain links TRBV7-9 to TRBJ1-1; D is possibly TRBD1 (6 bases). The CDR3 loop spans 12 amino acids. Trimming took off 1 base at V and 11 bases at J, with 11 bases between the two ends. The germline V gene has CDR1 SEHNR and CDR2 FQNEAQ (reference sequence). The CDR3 nucleotides read TGTGCCAGCAGCTTAGACCGGGGGCTGGCTTTCTTT. This gives the protein CASSLDRGLAFF.

This chain joins TRBV4-2 and TRBJ2-5, with 12 bases fitting TRBD2. J gave up 4 bases and V 2 bases, and 8 bases lay outside the gene matches. The CDR3 totals 17 residues. Germline lookup yields CDR1 LGHNA and CDR2 YNFKEQ. The CDR3 is CASSQISSGGARETQYF. The CDR3 DNA follows: TGTGCCAGCAGCCAAATATCTAGCGGGGGGGCCAGAGAGACCCAGTACTTC.

This CDR3 reads CASSLRGLSYNEQFF. DNA for the CDR3: TGTGCCAGCAGTCTCCGGGGCCTCTCCTACAATGAGCAGTTCTTC. This chain connects TRBV7-9 to TRBJ2-1; D possibly matches TRBD1 or TRBD2 (5 bases each). Looked up from germline, CDR1 is SEHNR and CDR2 is FQNEAQ (reference sequence). Trimming cost V 6 bases and J 0 bases, with 12 bases left between them. This CDR3 region has 15 residues.

The rearrangement joins TRBV5-5 to TRBJ2-7; 12 positions agree with TRBD1. The CDR3 length is 17 residues. V lost 2 bases, J lost 3 bases, and 9 bases stayed unmatched. The germline V gene has CDR1 SGHKS and CDR2 YYEKEE (reference sequence). CDR3 DNA sequence: TGTGCCAGCAGCTTATTACCGGGACAGGGGGCCAGCTACGAGCAGTACTTC. This translates into CASSLLPGQGASYEQYF.

J is TRBJ2-1 and V is TRBV14, with 7 bases identical to TRBD2. Trimming cost V 2 bases and J 7 bases; bases outside gene matches: 23. Germline-derived CDR1 and CDR2 are SGHDN and FVKESK. This CDR3 comprises 20 residues. The DNA for the CDR3 is TGTGCCAGCAGCCAAACACCTCGGGAGCGGGGTGGGGTTGTCCGTAATGAGCAGTTCTTC. Translating it yields CASSQTPRERGGVVRNEQFF.

The chain uses TRBV18 and TRBJ1-4, with D perhaps TRBD1 (5 bases). Germline CDR1 KGHSH, CDR2 LQKENI. V lost 0 bases to trimming and J lost 0 bases, with 8 bases between them. This CDR3 has 16 residues. The CDR3 nucleotides are TGTGCCAGCTCACCACCGGGAGGGGCAACTAATGAAAAACTGTTTTTT. Residues: CASSPPGGATNEKLFF.

The chain uses TRBV5-6 and TRBJ1-4; no definite D call. V shed 5 bases and J shed 4 bases, with 15 bases lying between them. CDR3 size: 15 residues. In germline, CDR1 is SGHDT, CDR2 YYEEEE. This CDR3 is CASSGGWQDNEKLFF. In DNA form, the CDR3 reads TGTGCCAGCAGTGGAGGTTGGCAGGATAATGAAAAACTGTTTTTT.

This chain connects TRBV5-4 to TRBJ2-1; TRBD2 aligns across 8 bases. This CDR3 region has 15 residues. The germline V gene encodes CDR1 SGHNT and CDR2 YYREEE (reference sequence). Trimming at V came to 0 bases and at J to 14 bases, leaving 13 bases not matched to a gene. CDR3 loop: CASSLGVWVGLGEFF. The CDR3 DNA sequence: TGTGCCAGCAGCTTGGGGGTGTGGGTGGGACTAGGGGAGTTCTTC.

V and J are TRBV7-9 and TRBJ1-5, with 7 bases matching TRBD1. CDR3 size: 16 residues. J lost 5 bases, V lost 4 bases, and 11 bases had no gene match. Germline CDR1 and CDR2: SEHNR and FQNEAQ (reference sequence). The DNA for the CDR3 is TGTGCCAGCAGCTCTCAGCCCCGGGACAGCTATCAGCCCCAGCATTTT. Translating it yields CASSSQPRDSYQPQHF.

This clone was seen more than once but under ten times. The chain joins TRBV14 to TRBJ1-2; tentatively, D is TRBD1 (6 bases). Germline V CDR1 and CDR2: SGHDN, FVKESK. The CDR3 loop spans 14 amino acids. The germline V and J ends were trimmed by 4 bases and 8 bases, with 17 bases remaining between them. CDR3 loop: CASSPRRDIKGYTF. CDR3 in DNA: TGTGCCAGCAGCCCACGGCGGGACATAAAAGGCTACACCTTC.

This sequence joins TRBV2 and TRBJ2-2, with D unresolved. CDR1 and CDR2 (germline): SNHLY, FYNNEI. Trimming stripped 2 bases from V and 3 bases from J, with 10 bases between. The CDR3 has 15 amino acids. This CDR3 reads CASSELGPYTGELFF. CDR3 sequence (DNA): TGTGCCAGCAGTGAATTAGGGCCATACACCGGGGAGCTGTTTTTT.

The genes are TRBV28 and TRBJ1-5, with 7 bases fitting TRBD1. CDR3 length equals 16 residues. Germline V lookup: CDR1 MDHEN, CDR2 SYDVKM. With 3 bases clipped from V and 4 bases from J, the junction kept 9 bases outside the gene matches. CDR3 sequence reads: CASSFYLRGGNQPQHF. In DNA form, the CDR3 reads TGTGCCAGCAGTTTCTACCTCAGGGGGGGTAATCAGCCCCAGCATTTT.